The rows below give T cell receptor beta chains drawn from one sample of a study of blood T cell repertoires in COVID-19. Produced via immunoSEQ multiplex PCR; TCRdb's table is partial and in-frame only. Of about 140,000 clones listed, roughly 84% are singletons. Sequenced input: peripheral blood. The receptors stem from a man in his sixties with active or convalescent COVID-19. CDR3s include the opening cysteine and the closing phenylalanine or tryptophan. The order of the fields is clone size, V gene, D gene, J gene, CDR3 DNA, CDR3 protein. A D gene is named only where the DNA matches it firmly. Not all rows give a size; the values are once, few, many and, for expanded clones, a class.

clone_size: -; v_call: TRBV5-5; d_call: TRBD1; j_call: TRBJ2-7; cdr3_nt: TGTGCCAGCAGCATCGGACAGGGGGCCACCTACGAGCAGTACTTC; cdr3_aa: CASSIGQGATYEQYF
clone_size: -; v_call: TRBV7-7; d_call: TRBD2; j_call: TRBJ2-1; cdr3_nt: TGTGCCAGCAGCTTTATCGCTAGCGGAGTCCCCTCCTCCTACAATGAGCAGTTCTTC; cdr3_aa: CASSFIASGVPSSYNEQFF
clone_size: once; v_call: TRBV6-5; d_call: -; j_call: TRBJ2-7; cdr3_nt: TGTGCCAGCAGTTACAGGGGAGGCGAGCAGTACTTC; cdr3_aa: CASSYRGGEQYF
clone_size: -; v_call: TRBV18; d_call: -; j_call: TRBJ1-6; cdr3_nt: TGTGCCAGCTCCCCGCGCGGTTCGAAAAATTCACCCCTCCACTTT; cdr3_aa: CASSPRGSKNSPLHF
clone_size: once; v_call: TRBV4-3; d_call: -; j_call: TRBJ1-1; cdr3_nt: TGCGCCAGCAGCCCACAGGGACGGATGAACACTGAAGCTTTCTTT; cdr3_aa: CASSPQGRMNTEAFF
clone_size: -; v_call: TRBV9; d_call: -; j_call: TRBJ1-1; cdr3_nt: TGTGCCAGCAGCGTATTACTGGGGGGAAACACTGAAGCTTTCTTT; cdr3_aa: CASSVLLGGNTEAFF
clone_size: -; v_call: TRBV7-2; d_call: TRBD1; j_call: TRBJ1-3; cdr3_nt: TGTGCCAGCAGTCGGACAGGGCCTTACTCTGGAAACACCATATATTTT; cdr3_aa: CASSRTGPYSGNTIYF
clone_size: -; v_call: TRBV11-2; d_call: TRBD1; j_call: TRBJ1-1; cdr3_nt: TGTGCCAGCAGCTTAGGACAGGGGTTGGCTGAAGCTTTCTTT; cdr3_aa: CASSLGQGLAEAFF
clone_size: -; v_call: TRBV11-2; d_call: -; j_call: TRBJ1-1; cdr3_nt: TGTGCCAGCAGCTTTCCGGGGTGGAACACTGAAGCTTTCTTT; cdr3_aa: CASSFPGWNTEAFF
clone_size: -; v_call: TRBV20-1; d_call: -; j_call: TRBJ2-1; cdr3_nt: TGCAGTGCCGGTAATGAGCAGTTCTTC; cdr3_aa: CSAGNEQFF
clone_size: -; v_call: TRBV7-9; d_call: -; j_call: TRBJ1-3; cdr3_nt: TGTGCCAGCAGCTTAGCGATGGGCCCTGACTCTGGAAACACCATATATTTT; cdr3_aa: CASSLAMGPDSGNTIYF
clone_size: -; v_call: TRBV7-9; d_call: TRBD2; j_call: TRBJ2-2; cdr3_nt: TGTGCCAGCAGCCTAAAAAGCGGGAGGCGGACCGGGGAGCTGTTTTTT; cdr3_aa: CASSLKSGRRTGELFF
clone_size: -; v_call: TRBV27; d_call: -; j_call: TRBJ1-5; cdr3_nt: TGTGCCAGCAGTTTATCTGGCGGGATCTCCAATCAGCCCCAGCATTTT; cdr3_aa: CASSLSGGISNQPQHF
clone_size: -; v_call: TRBV14; d_call: -; j_call: TRBJ1-6; cdr3_nt: TGTGCCAGCAGCCAAGCCTTCTATAATTCACCCCTCCACTTT; cdr3_aa: CASSQAFYNSPLHF
clone_size: -; v_call: TRBV5-1; d_call: TRBD2; j_call: TRBJ2-1; cdr3_nt: TGCGCCAGCAGCCAGAGGACTAGCGGGAGTAATGAGCAGTTCTTC; cdr3_aa: CASSQRTSGSNEQFF
clone_size: -; v_call: TRBV18; d_call: -; j_call: TRBJ2-3; cdr3_nt: TGTGCCAGCTCACCCCGACAGCCAGATACGCAGTATTTT; cdr3_aa: CASSPRQPDTQYF
clone_size: -; v_call: TRBV6-5; d_call: -; j_call: TRBJ1-1; cdr3_nt: TGTGCCAGCAAAAAAGACGGACGGAGGACTGAAGCTTTCTTT; cdr3_aa: CASKKDGRRTEAFF
clone_size: -; v_call: TRBV24-1; d_call: -; j_call: TRBJ1-1; cdr3_nt: TGTGCCACCAGTGATTATATGAACACTGAAGCTTTCTTT; cdr3_aa: CATSDYMNTEAFF
clone_size: -; v_call: TRBV7-2; d_call: -; j_call: TRBJ1-1; cdr3_nt: TGTGCCAGCAGCATAAGACACGAGAACACTGAAGCTTTCTTT; cdr3_aa: CASSIRHENTEAFF
clone_size: few; v_call: TRBV7-2; d_call: TRBD1; j_call: TRBJ1-2; cdr3_nt: TGTGCCAGCAGCTCAACCCCTGGGTCAGGGGGCGTACATGGCTACACCTTC; cdr3_aa: CASSSTPGSGGVHGYTF
clone_size: -; v_call: TRBV3-1/TRBV3-2; d_call: TRBD1; j_call: TRBJ1-2; cdr3_nt: TGTGCCAGCAGTTTGGGGACGGGACAGATTAACTATGGCTACACCTTC; cdr3_aa: CASSLGTGQINYGYTF
clone_size: -; v_call: TRBV10-3; d_call: -; j_call: TRBJ2-6; cdr3_nt: TGTGCCATCAGTGGTGAGGACTCTGGGGCCAACGTCCTGACTTTC; cdr3_aa: CAISGEDSGANVLTF
clone_size: -; v_call: TRBV5-1; d_call: TRBD1; j_call: TRBJ1-6; cdr3_nt: TGCGCCAGCAGCTTGCCGGGACAGAATTCACCCCTCCACTTT; cdr3_aa: CASSLPGQNSPLHF
clone_size: -; v_call: TRBV2; d_call: TRBD1; j_call: TRBJ1-1; cdr3_nt: TGTGCCAGCAGTTTGCGGACAGGGGGCAACACTGAAGCTTTCTTT; cdr3_aa: CASSLRTGGNTEAFF
clone_size: -; v_call: TRBV20-1; d_call: -; j_call: TRBJ1-1; cdr3_nt: TGCAGTGCTAGTGGGGGGCAGGGAGCTTTCTTT; cdr3_aa: CSASGGQGAFF
clone_size: -; v_call: TRBV7-9; d_call: -; j_call: TRBJ2-4; cdr3_nt: TGTGCCAGCAGCTTAGCTCGAGGACTCAGAGCCATTCAGTACTTC; cdr3_aa: CASSLARGLRAIQYF
clone_size: once; v_call: TRBV5-1; d_call: TRBD2; j_call: TRBJ2-3; cdr3_nt: TGCGCCAGCAGCCTGACTAGCGGGGGAAGCACAGATACGCAGTATTTT; cdr3_aa: CASSLTSGGSTDTQYF
clone_size: once; v_call: TRBV11-2; d_call: TRBD2; j_call: TRBJ2-1; cdr3_nt: TGTGCCAGCAGCCCAATTGGCCTACTAGCGGGTCCCTACAATGAGCAGTTCTTC; cdr3_aa: CASSPIGLLAGPYNEQFF
clone_size: -; v_call: TRBV5-1; d_call: TRBD1; j_call: TRBJ2-3; cdr3_nt: TGCGCCAGCAGGCTACAGGGGGCGGCAGATACGCAGTATTTT; cdr3_aa: CASRLQGAADTQYF
clone_size: -; v_call: TRBV5-1; d_call: -; j_call: TRBJ1-1; cdr3_nt: TGCGCCAGCAGCCTCACGGGGGGGAGTCCTGAAGCTTTCTTT; cdr3_aa: CASSLTGGSPEAFF
clone_size: once; v_call: TRBV27; d_call: TRBD1; j_call: TRBJ2-1; cdr3_nt: TGTGCCAGCAGTCAGGGGACAGGGAGGGACAATGAGCAGTTCTTC; cdr3_aa: CASSQGTGRDNEQFF
clone_size: -; v_call: TRBV3-1/TRBV3-2; d_call: -; j_call: TRBJ1-1; cdr3_nt: TGTGCCAGCAGCCAACCATCGGGAGGGAACACTGAAGCTTTCTTT; cdr3_aa: CASSQPSGGNTEAFF
clone_size: -; v_call: TRBV5-1; d_call: -; j_call: TRBJ1-6; cdr3_nt: TGCGCCAGCAGCTTGGTTCAGGGCAATTCACCCCTCCACTTT; cdr3_aa: CASSLVQGNSPLHF
clone_size: -; v_call: TRBV7-2; d_call: TRBD1; j_call: TRBJ1-5; cdr3_nt: TGTGCCAGCAGCCCAGGACAGGGCCTGGGCAATCAGCCCCAGCATTTT; cdr3_aa: CASSPGQGLGNQPQHF
clone_size: once; v_call: TRBV19; d_call: -; j_call: TRBJ2-5; cdr3_nt: TGTGCCAGTAGTCATCAGGGGCCCCAAGAGACCCAGTACTTC; cdr3_aa: CASSHQGPQETQYF
clone_size: -; v_call: TRBV5-1; d_call: -; j_call: TRBJ1-2; cdr3_nt: TGCGCCAGCAGCCAGGCCGCGACAGGTGGGGGTGGCTACACCTTC; cdr3_aa: CASSQAATGGGGYTF
clone_size: -; v_call: TRBV19; d_call: -; j_call: TRBJ2-3; cdr3_nt: TGTGCCAGTAGTATTGGCCAGGGGACAGATACGCAGTATTTT; cdr3_aa: CASSIGQGTDTQYF
clone_size: -; v_call: TRBV19; d_call: -; j_call: TRBJ1-5; cdr3_nt: TGTGCCAGTAGCAGGCAGGCCAATCAGCCCCAGCATTTT; cdr3_aa: CASSRQANQPQHF
clone_size: once; v_call: TRBV7-8; d_call: TRBD2; j_call: TRBJ2-3; cdr3_nt: TGTGCCAGCAGCCCCCGTAGCGGGAGGGCCGGCACAGATACGCAGTATTTT; cdr3_aa: CASSPRSGRAGTDTQYF
clone_size: -; v_call: TRBV4-1; d_call: -; j_call: TRBJ2-7; cdr3_nt: TGCGCCAGCAGCCATCGAGAATCCTACGAGCAGTACTTC; cdr3_aa: CASSHRESYEQYF
clone_size: -; v_call: TRBV5-4; d_call: TRBD1; j_call: TRBJ1-2; cdr3_nt: TGTGCCAGCAGCTTGAGGACAGGGGAGTTCGGCTACACCTTC; cdr3_aa: CASSLRTGEFGYTF
clone_size: few; v_call: TRBV19; d_call: -; j_call: TRBJ2-1; cdr3_nt: TGTGCCAGTAGTATAGGAGCTGGAGTTGAGCAGTTCTTC; cdr3_aa: CASSIGAGVEQFF
clone_size: -; v_call: TRBV12-3/TRBV12-4; d_call: TRBD1; j_call: TRBJ1-2; cdr3_nt: TGTGCCACTGCCCGGGACAGCTATGGCTACACCTTC; cdr3_aa: CATARDSYGYTF
clone_size: -; v_call: TRBV19; d_call: TRBD1; j_call: TRBJ1-2; cdr3_nt: TGTGCCAGTAGCTATGGACAGGGGGCTAACTATGGCTACACCTTC; cdr3_aa: CASSYGQGANYGYTF
clone_size: -; v_call: TRBV30; d_call: TRBD1; j_call: TRBJ1-2; cdr3_nt: TGTGCCTGGAGCCTAGGGCAGGGGGTGTGGGGCTACACCTTC; cdr3_aa: CAWSLGQGVWGYTF
clone_size: -; v_call: TRBV11-2; d_call: -; j_call: TRBJ2-4; cdr3_nt: TGTGCCAGCAGCACGACAGGGGAGGGAAACATTCAGTACTTC; cdr3_aa: CASSTTGEGNIQYF
clone_size: -; v_call: TRBV27; d_call: -; j_call: TRBJ1-2; cdr3_nt: TGTGCCAGCAGTTTACACCGGGGAACTGGCTACACCTTC; cdr3_aa: CASSLHRGTGYTF
clone_size: -; v_call: TRBV4-1; d_call: -; j_call: TRBJ1-5; cdr3_nt: TGCGCCAGCAGCCCTCGAGGAATAGGTCAGCCCCAGCATTTT; cdr3_aa: CASSPRGIGQPQHF
clone_size: -; v_call: TRBV25-1; d_call: TRBD1; j_call: TRBJ1-2; cdr3_nt: TGTGCCAGCAGTGAATATAGGACAGGGGTCGGCTACACCTTC; cdr3_aa: CASSEYRTGVGYTF
clone_size: -; v_call: TRBV2; d_call: -; j_call: TRBJ2-7; cdr3_nt: TGTGCCAGCAATTATCAGGGGTCCTACGAGCAGTACTTC; cdr3_aa: CASNYQGSYEQYF
clone_size: -; v_call: TRBV6-5; d_call: TRBD2; j_call: TRBJ2-2; cdr3_nt: TGTGCCAGCAGCCACACTAGCGTCGGCGGGGAGCTGTTTTTT; cdr3_aa: CASSHTSVGGELFF
clone_size: -; v_call: TRBV7-9; d_call: TRBD1; j_call: TRBJ1-2; cdr3_nt: TGTGCCAGCAGCTCTAACAGGGGAGACTATGGCTACACCTTC; cdr3_aa: CASSSNRGDYGYTF
clone_size: -; v_call: TRBV30; d_call: TRBD2; j_call: TRBJ2-1; cdr3_nt: TGTGCCTGGAGCCGGCCACTAGCGGGGCAGGACTATGAGCAGTTCTTC; cdr3_aa: CAWSRPLAGQDYEQFF
clone_size: -; v_call: TRBV18; d_call: TRBD1; j_call: TRBJ1-2; cdr3_nt: TGTGCCAGCTCACCAGGGACAGACTATGGCTACACCTTC; cdr3_aa: CASSPGTDYGYTF
clone_size: -; v_call: TRBV10-3; d_call: -; j_call: TRBJ1-1; cdr3_nt: TGTGCCATCAGTGAGTCCGGGGTACGGACTGAAGCTTTCTTT; cdr3_aa: CAISESGVRTEAFF